These 20 T cell receptor beta chains share one sample of origin, sequenced in a study of T cells in localized non-small cell lung cancer. Profiling relied on immunoSEQ multiplex PCR, and the TCRdb table lists in-frame clones only, not all of them. The profile shows some 25,000 clones, 92% of them singletons. The specimen was peripheral blood, collected before any cancer treatment. The receptors were sampled from a woman aged 40-75 years with stage I lung adenocarcinoma.

This chain joins TRBV30 and TRBJ1-2; tentatively, D is TRBD1 (6 bases). Trimming stripped 2 bases from V and 7 bases from J, with 17 bases between. The germline V gene has CDR1 GTSNPN and CDR2 SVGIG (reference sequence). The length of the CDR3 is 14 residues. CDR3 in DNA: TGTGCCTGGAGTCGGTTGGGGGGGCGAGGTGGCTACACCTTC. This translates into CAWSRLGGRGGYTF. Full variable domain (rest looked up from reference TRBV30 and TRBJ1-2): SQTIHQWPATLVQPVGSPLSLECTVEGTSNPNLYWYRQAAGRGLQLLFYSVGIGQISSEVPQNLSASRPQDRQFILSSKKLLLSDSGFYLCAWSRLGGRGGYTFGSGTRLTVV.

Only one count was recorded for this clone. The CDR3 DNA follows: TGCGCCAGCAGCTCCGGACTAGCGGGCTACAATGAGCAGTTCTTC. Amino acids: CASSSGLAGYNEQFF. The chain recombines TRBV5-1 with TRBJ2-1; TRBD2 agrees at 11 bases. The CDR3 has 15 amino acids. The ends lost 3 bases at V and 3 bases at J; junction bases unmatched: 2. Germline V gives CDR1 SGHRS, CDR2 YFSETQ. The complete variable domain, with remaining parts taken from reference TRBV5-1 and TRBJ2-1, reads KAGVTQTPRYLIKTRGQQVTLSCSPISGHRSVSWYQQTPGQGLQFLFEYFSETQRNKGNFPGRFSGRQFSNSRSEMNVSTLELGDSALYLCASSSGLAGYNEQFFGPGTRLTVL.

The rearrangement uses TRBV5-4 and TRBJ2-7; the D is unclear. The germline V gene has CDR1 SGHNT and CDR2 YYREEE (reference sequence). CDR3 length equals 12 residues. V lost 4 bases to trimming and J lost 5 bases, with 10 bases between them. The CDR3 region has the DNA TGTGCCAGCAGCCCTAAAGGGAACGAGCAGTACTTC. Encoded protein: CASSPKGNEQYF.

This CDR3 reads CASSKTGFMQETQYF. In nucleotides, the CDR3 is TGTGCCAGCAGCAAAACAGGGTTCATGCAAGAGACCCAGTACTTC. The genes are TRBV28 and TRBJ2-5, with TRBD1 as a possible D gene (6 bases). Germline-derived CDR1 and CDR2 are MDHEN and SYDVKM. The CDR3 is 15 residues long. V lost 6 bases, J lost 2 bases, and 16 bases lay in between.

The gene calls are TRBV7-3 and TRBJ2-7; D possibly corresponds to TRBD2 (7 bases). The V and J ends lost 4 bases and 2 bases respectively, with 9 bases between them. The CDR3 totals 13 residues. Germline CDR1 is SGHTA and CDR2 is FQGTGA. CDR3 in DNA: TGTGCCAGCAGCTCCGGGGGGCCCTACGAGCAGTACTTC. Protein: CASSSGGPYEQYF.

The chain carries TRBV18 and TRBJ1-1, with D uncertain. The CDR3 runs 13 residues. Deletions cut 0 bases from V and 11 bases from J, with 13 bases between. CDR1 is KGHSH, CDR2 LQKENI, per germline. CDR3 in DNA: TGTGCCAGCTCACCACCGGTTCGGGAGAGGGCTTTCTTT. Protein: CASSPPVRERAFF.

This clone was found a few times. The chain has TRBV7-8 and TRBJ2-3; D gene ambiguous. The CDR3 runs 12 residues. Germline loops: CDR1 SGHVS, CDR2 FQNEAQ. V was shortened by 5 bases and J by 1 base, with 4 bases between the two germline ends. The CDR3 sequence is CASSQGTDTQYF. The CDR3 bases are TGTGCCAGCAGCCAGGGCACAGATACGCAGTATTTT.

V usage is TRBV6-6 and J usage is TRBJ2-2; 7 nucleotides agree with TRBD2. Germline values: CDR1 MNHNY, CDR2 SVGAGI (reference sequence). J was trimmed by 3 bases and V by 2 bases; bases with no gene match: 6. This CDR3 is 16 amino acids long. This chain's CDR3 is CASSYLRAGDTGELFF. DNA for the CDR3: TGTGCCAGCAGTTACCTCAGGGCGGGGGACACCGGGGAGCTGTTTTTT.

This clone was observed a handful of times. This chain links TRBV21-1 with TRBJ2-7. TRBV21-1 is deemed a pseudogene. The CDR3 consists of 12 residues. CDR3 coding DNA: TGTGCCAGCAGTGGTGGGAACTACGAGCAGTACTTC. The encoded protein is CASSGGNYEQYF.

In this sample, this clone turned up a few times. The chain joins TRBV28 to TRBJ2-7, with no clear D. The CDR3 loop spans 13 amino acids. CDR1 MDHEN and CDR2 SYDVKM come from the germline V gene. The ends were cut back, 6 bases at V and 9 bases at J, with 18 bases in the middle. The DNA for the CDR3 is TGTGCCAGCAGAGAGACTGGTGCTAGTGTGCAGTACTTC. Its protein product is CASRETGASVQYF.

The chain combines TRBV7-2 with TRBJ1-3; D is ambiguous. Germline assignment: CDR1 SGHTA and CDR2 FQGNSA. The ends were cut back, 10 bases at V and 0 bases at J, with 19 bases in the middle. This CDR3 has 16 residues. The CDR3 DNA follows: TGTGCCACCGGGCAAGGGCCTCATTACTCTGGAAACACCATATATTTT. Its translation: CATGQGPHYSGNTIYF.

This chain joins TRBV21-1 and TRBJ2-7. TRBV21-1 has pseudogene status. This CDR3 region has 17 residues. CDR3 DNA sequence: TGTGCCAGCAGCAAAAAGGCGTGGGGGTTCGTCTCCTACGAGCAGTACTTC. Residues: CASSKKAWGFVSYEQYF.

CDR3 amino acids: CASSGAAWAPTGYTF. The CDR3 region has the DNA TGTGCCAGCAGCGGGGCAGCGTGGGCCCCTACGGGCTACACCTTC. The rearrangement uses TRBV5-5 and TRBJ1-2; a weak D match, TRBD1 (5 bases). Germline lookup yields CDR1 SGHKS and CDR2 YYEKEE (reference sequence). The V end lost 4 bases, the J end lost 8 bases, and 21 bases lay between the germline ends. The CDR3 is made up of 15 amino acids.

The chain is built from TRBV7-9 and TRBJ2-1; D not certain. V dropped 6 bases and J dropped 6 bases, with 12 bases sitting between them. This CDR3 is 13 amino acids long. CDR1 and CDR2 (germline): SEHNR, FQNEAQ (reference sequence). CDR3 protein: CASRALASNEQFF. DNA of the CDR3: TGTGCCAGCAGAGCCCTCGCAAGCAATGAGCAGTTCTTC.

The rearrangement joins TRBV6-5 to TRBJ2-7, with TRBD2 matching over 13 bases. CDR1 is MNHEY and CDR2 is SVGAGI in the germline V gene. This CDR3 is 15 amino acids long. With 6 bases clipped from V and 3 bases from J, the junction kept 5 bases outside the gene matches. CDR3 loop: CASRPRTSGSYEQYF. The CDR3 DNA follows: TGTGCCAGCAGGCCAAGGACTAGCGGGAGCTACGAGCAGTACTTC.

This chain links TRBV7-9 with TRBJ2-3; TRBD1 or TRBD2 may be the D gene (5 bases each). Trimming left V 5 bases short and J 3 bases short, with 12 bases between. The germline CDR1 and CDR2 sequences are SEHNR and FQNEAQ (reference sequence). This CDR3 has 14 amino acids. The CDR3 region has the DNA TGTGCCAGCAGCCCCGGGACGGGGACAGATACGCAGTATTTT. It codes for CASSPGTGTDTQYF.

J is TRBJ2-3 and V is TRBV11-2, with unresolved D. Germline CDR1 is SGHAT and CDR2 is FQNNGV. Trimming removed 3 bases from V and 0 bases from J, with 7 bases in between. CDR3 length equals 14 residues. The CDR3, as DNA: TGTGCCAGCAGCTTTTCCGGTAGCACAGATACGCAGTATTTT. This sequence encodes CASSFSGSTDTQYF.

The V and J genes are TRBV7-9 and TRBJ2-2, with D perhaps matching TRBD1 (5 bases). The germline V gene has CDR1 SEHNR and CDR2 FQNEAQ (reference sequence). Trimming stripped 2 bases from V and 5 bases from J, with 9 bases between. The CDR3 contains 14 residues. The DNA for the CDR3 is TGTGCCAGCAGCTTACCAGGGTGGACCGGGGAGCTGTTTTTT. This sequence encodes CASSLPGWTGELFF.

The J gene is TRBJ1-1, the V gene TRBV11-2; 8 positions match TRBD1. The CDR3 is 14 residues long. Germline lookup yields CDR1 SGHAT and CDR2 FQNNGV. V was clipped by 2 bases and J by 9 bases; unmatched bases: 8. CDR3 bases: TGTGCCAGCAGCTTACTTGGGACAGGATCCCAAGCTTTCTTT. Protein sequence: CASSLLGTGSQAFF.

V is TRBV11-2 and J is TRBJ2-1, with TRBD2 identical over 10 bases. In germline, CDR1 is SGHAT, CDR2 FQNNGV. The length of the CDR3 is 15 residues. Trimming at V came to 1 base and at J to 9 bases, leaving 6 bases not matched to a gene. Written as DNA, the CDR3 is TGTGCCAGCAGCTTAGTATCTAGCGGGAGTGGTGAGCAGTTCTTC. Protein sequence: CASSLVSSGSGEQFF.